This entry lists 17 T cell receptor beta chains sequenced from one sample in a study of cytomegalovirus exposure and HLA in healthy donors. The table came from immunoSEQ multiplex PCR; TCRdb's copy has only in-frame clones and leaves some out. This sample has 70,000 to 80,000 clones, with around 94% found just once. The source material was PBMCs. The receptor set was obtained from a woman aged 18-29 years in good health and CMV-seropositive.

The rearrangement links TRBV29-1 to TRBJ1-1, with TRBD1 matching over 8 bases. The V and J ends lost 6 bases and 7 bases, in that order; junction bases with no gene match: 19. CDR1 SQVTM and CDR2 ANQGSEA come from the germline V gene. The CDR3 length is 16 residues. The DNA of the CDR3 is TGCAGCGTGGGGGACAGGTCTCAACCTCTCGGAGGTGAAGCTTTCTTT. It encodes CSVGDRSQPLGGEAFF.

The chain couples TRBV16 to TRBJ1-2, with a tentative D call TRBD1 (6 bases). The germline V and J ends were trimmed by 4 bases and 4 bases, with 10 bases remaining between them. Germline-derived CDR1 and CDR2 are KGHSY and FQNENV. The length of the CDR3 is 13 residues. Here the CDR3 reads CASSPQGGYGYTF. CDR3 sequence (DNA): TGTGCCAGCAGCCCACAGGGCGGCTATGGCTACACCTTC.

V is TRBV5-4 and J is TRBJ1-6, with unresolved D. Per the germline V gene, CDR1 is SGHNT and CDR2 is YYREEE (reference sequence). The CDR3 has 13 amino acids. V was clipped by 0 bases and J by 6 bases, with 4 bases between them. This CDR3 is CASSLDSNSPLHF. For the CDR3, the DNA is TGTGCCAGCAGCTTGGACAGTAATTCACCCCTCCACTTT.

V usage is TRBV6-4 and J usage is TRBJ1-2; D gene uncertain. Trimming pared 6 bases from V and 3 bases from J, leaving 11 bases between. This CDR3 spans 13 amino acids. Germline loops: CDR1 MRHNA, CDR2 SNTAGT. As DNA, the CDR3 is TGTGCCAGCAGCCCGGCAGGTTACTATGGCTACACCTTC. It encodes CASSPAGYYGYTF.

V usage is TRBV6-6 and J usage is TRBJ1-4, with D perhaps matching TRBD1 (6 bases). The germline CDR1 and CDR2 sequences are MNHNY and SVGAGI (reference sequence). V lost 2 bases, J lost 4 bases, and 8 bases lay in between. There are 14 residues in the CDR3. The chain's CDR3 is CASSYRGGNEKLFF. The CDR3 DNA reads as TGTGCCAGCAGTTACAGAGGGGGTAATGAAAAACTGTTTTTT.

The chain links TRBV30 to TRBJ2-4; the D is unclear. Per germline, CDR1 GTSNPN and CDR2 SVGIG (reference sequence). CDR3 length equals 12 residues. The ends were cut back, 5 bases at V and 2 bases at J, with 7 bases in the middle. CDR3 nucleotides: TGTGCCTGGGCAGGTTCCAAAAACATTCAGTACTTC. Translated, it gives CAWAGSKNIQYF.

DNA for the CDR3: TGTGCCAGCAGTTTACGGAAGTTCGGGGTACTGTACTTC. It encodes CASSLRKFGVLYF. The gene calls are TRBV28 and TRBJ2-7; D is possibly TRBD2 (5 bases). The germline CDR1 and CDR2 sequences are MDHEN and SYDVKM. The V end lost 2 bases, the J end lost 12 bases, and 17 bases lay between the germline ends. The CDR3 runs 13 residues.

The chain employs TRBV2 and TRBJ1-1, with 12 nucleotides matching TRBD1. V shed 7 bases and J 10 bases; nucleotides not matched to a gene: 10. The CDR3 runs to 14 residues. From germline, CDR1 is SNHLY and CDR2 FYNNEI. CDR3: CASKRGQGATVAFF. As DNA, the CDR3 is TGTGCCAGCAAGCGGGGACAGGGGGCTACGGTAGCTTTCTTT.

The rearrangement links TRBV10-3 to TRBJ2-5; no clear D gene. V dropped 6 bases and J dropped 5 bases, with 13 bases sitting between them. This CDR3 contains 13 residues. Germline assignment: CDR1 ENHRY and CDR2 SYGVKD. The DNA for the CDR3 is TGTGCCATCAGCGAGACCCCTAACGAGACCCAGTACTTC. It translates to CAISETPNETQYF.

V usage is TRBV18 and J usage is TRBJ1-6, with 9 bases fitting TRBD1. V dropped 2 bases and J dropped 8; count of bases not matched to a gene: 4. Per the germline V gene, CDR1 is KGHSH and CDR2 is LQKENI. The CDR3 runs to 15 residues. This CDR3 reads CASSPYRGHDSPLHF. The CDR3 nucleotides read TGTGCCAGCTCACCATACAGGGGGCATGATTCACCCCTCCACTTT.

The V gene is TRBV7-9, the J gene TRBJ2-7; 9 bases are a match to TRBD1. The CDR3 totals 14 residues. Germline CDR1 reads SEHNR; CDR2 reads FQNEAQ (reference sequence). With 5 bases clipped from V and 5 bases from J, the junction kept 7 bases outside the gene matches. This chain's CDR3 is CASSRDRDLHEQYF. As DNA, the CDR3 is TGTGCCAGCAGCCGGGACAGGGATTTACACGAGCAGTACTTC.

This chain uses TRBV25-1 with TRBJ2-1, with D maybe TRBD2 (5 bases). Between the trimmed V and J ends, which lost 4 bases and 8 bases, there was a span of 6 bases. The germline V gene has CDR1 MGHDK and CDR2 SYGVNS. CDR3 size: 11 residues. CDR3 DNA sequence: TGTGCCAGCAGTGTCGGGGATGAGCAGTTCTTC. It specifies CASSVGDEQFF.

This rearrangement joins TRBV11-3 to TRBJ1-1; D ambiguous. CDR3 length equals 13 residues. The germline V gene encodes CDR1 SGHNT and CDR2 YENEEA. The V end lost 1 base, the J end lost 10 bases, and 13 bases lay between the germline ends. CDR3 region: CASSLGAGLRAFF. CDR3 nucleotides: TGTGCCAGCAGCTTAGGAGCTGGGCTTAGAGCTTTCTTT.

The chain recombines TRBV6-1 with TRBJ1-6, with 8 positions matching TRBD1. J gave up 4 bases and V 4 bases, and 9 bases lay outside the gene matches. Germline CDR1 reads MNHNS; CDR2 reads SASEGT. The CDR3 runs to 17 residues. The CDR3 protein is CASSAGTGEVYNSPLHF. Here the CDR3 DNA reads TGTGCCAGCAGTGCCGGGACAGGAGAAGTTTATAATTCACCCCTCCACTTT.

This chain links TRBV2 with TRBJ2-1; the match to TRBD1 covers 9 bases. The CDR3 covers 14 residues. Trimming cost V 6 bases and J 12 bases; bases outside gene matches: 12. Per germline, CDR1 SNHLY and CDR2 FYNNEI. The CDR3 spells CASSPGQGTTGQFF. The DNA for the CDR3 is TGTGCCAGCAGCCCGGGACAGGGAACTACTGGGCAGTTCTTC.

J is TRBJ2-7 and V is TRBV7-2; 16 bases agree with TRBD2. V dropped 5 bases and J dropped 2; count of bases not matched to a gene: 9. There are 18 residues in the CDR3. The germline gives CDR1 SGHTA, CDR2 FQGNSA. The CDR3 sequence: CASSLGLAGGLNPYEQYF. The CDR3 coding sequence is TGTGCCAGCAGCCTGGGACTAGCGGGGGGGCTGAATCCCTACGAGCAGTACTTC.

V gene TRBV5-4 combines with J gene TRBJ1-6; unclear D gene. Germline CDR1 and CDR2: SGHNT and YYREEE (reference sequence). Trimming left V 0 bases short and J 15 bases short, with 10 bases between. The CDR3 has 12 amino acids. CDR3 protein: CASSLGGLHLHF. The CDR3, as DNA: TGTGCCAGCAGCTTGGGAGGACTCCACCTCCACTTT.